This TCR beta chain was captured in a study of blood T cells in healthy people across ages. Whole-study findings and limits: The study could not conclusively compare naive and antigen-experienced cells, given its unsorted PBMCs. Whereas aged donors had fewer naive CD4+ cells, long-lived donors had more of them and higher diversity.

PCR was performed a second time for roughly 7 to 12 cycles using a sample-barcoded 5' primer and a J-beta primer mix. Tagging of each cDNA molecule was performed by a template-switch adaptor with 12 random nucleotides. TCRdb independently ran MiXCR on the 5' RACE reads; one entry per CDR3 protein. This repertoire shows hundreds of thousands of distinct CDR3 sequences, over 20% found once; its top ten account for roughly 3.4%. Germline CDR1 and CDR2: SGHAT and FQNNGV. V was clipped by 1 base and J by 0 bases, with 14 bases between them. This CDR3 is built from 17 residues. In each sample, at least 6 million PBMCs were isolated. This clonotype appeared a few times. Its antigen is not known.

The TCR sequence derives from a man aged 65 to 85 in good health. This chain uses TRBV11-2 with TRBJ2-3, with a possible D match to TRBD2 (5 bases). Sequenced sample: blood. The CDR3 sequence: CASSLGYGGGSTDTQYF. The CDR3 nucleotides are TGTGCCAGCAGCTTAGGTTATGGAGGCGGGAGCACAGATACGCAGTATTTT.